Presented here are 29 T cell receptor beta chains from one specimen sequenced in a study of blood T cell repertoires in COVID-19. Sequencing used immunoSEQ multiplex PCR; TCRdb keeps in-frame clones, though not all of them. The data show 90,000 to 150,000 clones, with about 74% seen just once and roughly 7.3% held by the top ten. The sample comprised peripheral blood. The receptors originated from a human donor in a cohort sampled during active COVID-19.

Written as DNA, the CDR3 is TGTGCCAGCAGTTTTCCGGGGAGGGCGTTTTCCTACGAGCAGTACTTC. The encoded protein is CASSFPGRAFSYEQYF. The chain carries TRBV28 and TRBJ2-7, with 7 nucleotides matching TRBD2. CDR1 MDHEN and CDR2 SYDVKM come from the germline V gene. The ends lost 3 bases at V and 1 base at J; junction bases unmatched: 9. CDR3 length: 16 residues.

The chain is built from TRBV7-6 and TRBJ2-2, with 10 positions matching TRBD1. Trimming took 5 bases from V and 0 from J; bases not matched to a gene: 6. The CDR3 extends over 17 amino acids. CDR1 and CDR2 (germline): SGHVS, FNYEAQ. This CDR3 is CASSIRQGAANTGELFF. The CDR3 DNA reads TGTGCCAGCAGCATTCGACAGGGGGCCGCGAACACCGGGGAGCTGTTTTTT.

The gene calls are TRBV29-1 and TRBJ2-7; 10 bases match TRBD2. Germline V gives CDR1 SQVTM, CDR2 ANQGSEA. After removal of 6 bases from V and 4 bases from J, the junction contained 9 bases not matched to a gene. The CDR3 runs to 14 residues. CDR3 protein: CSVDWTSGGYEQYF. The CDR3 coding sequence is TGCAGCGTGGATTGGACTAGCGGAGGTTACGAGCAGTACTTC.

The CDR3 DNA reads as TGTGCCAGCAGCCCCAGGTGGTACGAGCAGTACTTC. Translated, it gives CASSPRWYEQYF. The V gene is TRBV12-3 or TRBV12-4, the J gene TRBJ2-7; D is ambiguous. V dropped 6 bases and J dropped 4 bases, with 10 bases sitting between them. CDR3 length: 12 residues.

This chain joins TRBV19 and TRBJ2-5, with a tentative D call TRBD2 (5 bases). CDR3 length: 13 residues. CDR1 and CDR2 (germline): LNHDA, SQIVND (reference sequence). V lost 5 bases, J lost 1 base, and 8 bases lay in between. Here the CDR3 reads CASSRGPQETQYF. CDR3 sequence (DNA): TGTGCCAGTAGTCGGGGTCCCCAAGAGACCCAGTACTTC.

The chain employs TRBV30 and TRBJ1-4, with TRBD1 identical over 10 bases. Unmatched junction bases numbered 12, after V lost 4 bases and J lost 7 bases. The CDR3 loop spans 16 amino acids. Germline values: CDR1 GTSNPN, CDR2 SVGIG (reference sequence). The CDR3 loop is CAWIPGQGPVGEKLFF. The CDR3 nucleotides are TGTGCCTGGATTCCGGGACAGGGGCCCGTGGGTGAAAAACTGTTTTTT.

The chain has TRBV13 and TRBJ1-5, with D perhaps matching TRBD1 (5 bases). Trimming took 5 bases from V and 0 from J, leaving 14 bases between them. In germline, CDR1 is PRHDT, CDR2 FYEKMQ (reference sequence). The CDR3 consists of 16 residues. This chain's CDR3 is CASSQGQGYSNQPQHF. Written as DNA, the CDR3 is TGTGCCAGCAGCCAAGGTCAGGGATATAGCAATCAGCCCCAGCATTTT.

J is TRBJ1-4 and V is TRBV13, with D hard to call. Germline V gene data show CDR1 as PRHDT and CDR2 as FYEKMQ (reference sequence). CDR3 size: 14 residues. V gave up 4 bases and J gave up 7 bases, with 13 bases separating them. CDR3 sequence reads: CASSSRTRGEKLFF. In DNA form, the CDR3 reads TGTGCCAGCAGCTCCCGGACCCGGGGTGAAAAACTGTTTTTT.

This chain uses TRBV20-1 with TRBJ2-7, with D perhaps matching TRBD1 (6 bases). The CDR3 is 11 amino acids. The germline CDR1 and CDR2 sequences are DFQATT and SNEGSKA (reference sequence). The germline V and J ends were trimmed by 5 bases and 3 bases, with 8 bases remaining between them. CDR3 amino acids: CSAGQNYEQYF. In DNA, the CDR3 is TGCAGTGCTGGACAGAACTACGAGCAGTACTTC.

The J gene is TRBJ1-2, the V gene TRBV4-1; D is perhaps TRBD1 (5 bases). The CDR3 is made up of 12 amino acids. Trimming removed 2 bases from V and 6 bases from J, with 7 bases in between. CDR1 and CDR2 (germline): MGHRA, YSYEKL. As DNA, the CDR3 is TGCGCCAGCAGCCAATTAGGGGATGGCTACACCTTC. Amino acids: CASSQLGDGYTF.

In its sample, this clone was seen a few times. This chain joins TRBV27 and TRBJ1-1, with no clear D. There are 13 residues in the CDR3. V lost 4 bases to trimming and J lost 4 bases, with 10 bases between them. Germline CDR1 reads MNHEY; CDR2 reads SMNVEV (reference sequence). The CDR3 here is CASSSPAGTEAFF. In DNA, the CDR3 is TGTGCCAGCAGTTCACCCGCGGGCACTGAAGCTTTCTTT.

The count of this clone is one. The V gene is TRBV5-4, the J gene TRBJ1-4; possibly TRBD1 for D (5 bases). The CDR3 runs 14 residues. Germline loops: CDR1 SGHNT, CDR2 YYREEE (reference sequence). Trimming left V 4 bases short and J 3 bases short, with 10 bases between. The DNA of the CDR3 is TGTGCCAGCAGCCCAGACAGTGCTAATGAAAAACTGTTTTTT. Translation: CASSPDSANEKLFF.

J is TRBJ2-7 and V is TRBV29-1; 7 positions agree with TRBD2. The V gene end was trimmed by 4 bases and the J gene end by 4 bases; junction bases not matched to a gene: 10. The CDR3 has 14 amino acids. From germline, CDR1 is SQVTM and CDR2 ANQGSEA. CDR3 nucleotides: TGCAGCGTTGCCTCCGGGGCTAGCGGATACGAGCAGTACTTC. It translates to CSVASGASGYEQYF.

J is TRBJ1-2 and V is TRBV2, with TRBD1 matching 10 bases. The V gene's germline CDR1 is SNHLY and CDR2 FYNNEI. J gave up 8 bases and V 8 bases, and 2 bases lay outside the gene matches. The CDR3 extends over 11 amino acids. The CDR3, as DNA: TGTGCCAGCGGACAGGGGGAAGGCTACACCTTC. This sequence encodes CASGQGEGYTF.

The chain links TRBV19 to TRBJ1-1; D may be TRBD1 (5 bases). This CDR3 is 13 amino acids long. The germline CDR1 and CDR2 sequences are LNHDA and SQIVND (reference sequence). The V end lost 7 bases, the J end lost 6 bases, and 15 bases lay between the germline ends. Here the CDR3 DNA reads TGTGCCAGTAAGGGCAGGGTAACGGCTGAAGCTTTCTTT. Translating it yields CASKGRVTAEAFF.

J is TRBJ2-3 and V is TRBV24-1; 8 nucleotides align to TRBD1. This CDR3 comprises 14 residues. Germline V CDR1 and CDR2: KGHDR, SFDVKD. Unmatched junction bases numbered 7, after V lost 7 bases and J lost 5 bases. The CDR3 sequence: CATSRTGSIDTQYF. CDR3 nucleotide sequence: TGTGCCACCAGCCGGACAGGGAGTATAGATACGCAGTATTTT.

The chain has TRBV10-2 and TRBJ2-7; no firm D call. The CDR3 contains 14 residues. V lost 0 bases and J lost 4, with 10 bases in between. Germline V gives CDR1 WSHSY, CDR2 SAAADI. The CDR3 region has the DNA TGCGCCAGCAGTGAGTCGAACACGTTGTACGAGCAGTACTTC. It translates to CASSESNTLYEQYF.

The DNA of the CDR3 is TGTGCCAGCAGCGTCACCCAATCCGGGACAGACTCTGGAAACACCATATATTTT. It yields the protein CASSVTQSGTDSGNTIYF. The chain combines TRBV9 with TRBJ1-3; TRBD1 matches 7 bases. Per germline, CDR1 SGDLS and CDR2 YYNGEE. The CDR3 consists of 18 residues. Losses at the gene ends were 2 bases for V and 0 bases for J; bases not matched to a gene: 11.

The gene calls are TRBV5-1 and TRBJ1-2, with 8 bases that match TRBD1. The CDR3 length is 16 residues. Germline V gene sequence: CDR1 SGHRS, CDR2 YFSETQ. The V segment lost 4 bases and the J segment 8 bases; nucleotides outside the gene matches: 16. CDR3 in amino acids: CASSPGQGMVRYGYTF. In DNA form, the CDR3 reads TGCGCCAGCAGCCCTGGACAGGGAATGGTGAGATACGGCTACACCTTC.

CDR3 in amino acids: CASSSGTGVREQYF. CDR3 nucleotide sequence: TGTGCCAGCAGTTCAGGGACAGGGGTTCGCGAGCAGTACTTC. This chain uses TRBV28 with TRBJ2-7; 10 nucleotides match TRBD1. Germline V gene lookup returns CDR1 MDHEN and CDR2 SYDVKM. The length of the CDR3 is 14 residues. Germline trimming cut 4 bases from V and 6 bases from J; bases unmatched to any gene: 6. Looking up the rest from reference TRBV28 and TRBJ2-7 gives the full variable domain: DVKVTQSSRYLVKRTGEKVFLECVQDMDHENMFWYRQDPGLGLRLIYFSYDVKMKEKGDIPEGYSVSREKKERFSLILESASTNQTSMYLCASSSGTGVREQYFGPGTRLTVT.

The chain is built from TRBV5-1 and TRBJ2-7; 10 bases are a match to TRBD2. CDR3 length: 14 amino acids. The germline V gene has CDR1 SGHRS and CDR2 YFSETQ. V lost 3 bases, J lost 2 bases, and 2 bases stayed unmatched. The CDR3 nucleotides are TGCGCCAGCAGCTGGACTAGCGGAACCTACGAGCAGTACTTC. Its protein product is CASSWTSGTYEQYF.

This clone was found once. Written as DNA, the CDR3 is TGTGCCTGGAGTGTTACTGGAAACACCATATATTTT. Translated: CAWSVTGNTIYF. This chain links TRBV30 with TRBJ1-3; D call uncertain. CDR1 and CDR2 from the germline V gene are GTSNPN and SVGIG (reference sequence). This CDR3 is 12 amino acids long. The V end lost 0 bases, the J end lost 2 bases, and 2 bases lay between the germline ends. The whole variable domain, remainder taken from reference TRBV30 and TRBJ1-3, is SQTIHQWPATLVQPVGSPLSLECTVEGTSNPNLYWYRQAAGRGLQLLFYSVGIGQISSEVPQNLSASRPQDRQFILSSKKLLLSDSGFYLCAWSVTGNTIYFGEGSWLTVV.

The chain recombines TRBV19 with TRBJ1-4; 9 bases map to TRBD1. The CDR3 has 14 residues. Germline assignment: CDR1 LNHDA and CDR2 SQIVND (reference sequence). V shed 4 bases and J 8 bases; nucleotides not matched to a gene: 5. The CDR3 reads CASSRGQGKEKLFF. The CDR3 nucleotides are TGTGCCAGTAGTAGGGGACAGGGAAAAGAAAAACTGTTTTTT.

CDR3: CASTGETSGSSEQFF. CDR3 bases: TGTGCCAGTACCGGAGAGACTAGCGGGAGTAGTGAGCAGTTCTTC. This chain joins TRBV19 and TRBJ2-1; 12 bases are shared with TRBD2. V was clipped by 7 bases and J by 9 bases; unmatched bases: 10. Germline CDR1 and CDR2: LNHDA and SQIVND (reference sequence). CDR3 length: 15 amino acids.

CDR3 coding DNA: TGTGCCAGCAGCTTGGATCTTAGCGGGAGGGCCGGGGAGACCCAGTACTTC. Translation: CASSLDLSGRAGETQYF. The genes are TRBV5-6 and TRBJ2-5, with 11 bases matching TRBD2. The CDR3 extends over 17 amino acids. Germline CDR1 reads SGHDT; CDR2 reads YYEEEE. V shed 0 bases and J 5 bases; nucleotides not matched to a gene: 9.

This rearrangement joins TRBV2 to TRBJ2-5; 7 bases fit TRBD1. The V gene end was trimmed by 0 bases and the J gene end by 3 bases; junction bases not matched to a gene: 7. The CDR3 is made up of 16 amino acids. Germline lookup yields CDR1 SNHLY and CDR2 FYNNEI. The CDR3 here is CASSEAGARGKETQYF. DNA of the CDR3: TGTGCCAGCAGTGAAGCGGGGGCCAGGGGGAAAGAGACCCAGTACTTC.

V gene TRBV7-2 combines with J gene TRBJ1-1, with D possibly being TRBD1 (5 bases). This CDR3 has 15 amino acids. Germline CDR1 reads SGHTA; CDR2 reads FQGNSA. V lost 1 base to trimming and J lost 6 bases, with 15 bases between them. CDR3 sequence: CASSLGVAGRPEAFF. As DNA, the CDR3 is TGTGCCAGCAGCTTAGGGGTCGCAGGGCGGCCTGAAGCTTTCTTT.

V is TRBV12-3 or TRBV12-4 and J is TRBJ2-7, with 7 bases matching TRBD1. The CDR3 is made up of 12 amino acids. J lost 6 bases, V lost 6 bases, and 5 bases had no gene match. CDR3 sequence (DNA): TGTGCCAGCAGGACAGGGTCCGGCGAGCAGTACTTC. Protein: CASRTGSGEQYF.

The chain employs TRBV3-1 (or the pseudogene TRBV3-2) and TRBJ1-1; TRBD1 is a possible D gene (5 bases). The germline V gene encodes CDR1 LGHDT and CDR2 YNNKEL (reference sequence). The CDR3 sequence is 15 residues long. Trimming pared 4 bases from V and 0 bases from J, leaving 12 bases between. The CDR3 is CASSPDRVVNTEAFF. CDR3 nucleotides: TGTGCCAGCAGCCCCGACAGAGTAGTGAACACTGAAGCTTTCTTT.